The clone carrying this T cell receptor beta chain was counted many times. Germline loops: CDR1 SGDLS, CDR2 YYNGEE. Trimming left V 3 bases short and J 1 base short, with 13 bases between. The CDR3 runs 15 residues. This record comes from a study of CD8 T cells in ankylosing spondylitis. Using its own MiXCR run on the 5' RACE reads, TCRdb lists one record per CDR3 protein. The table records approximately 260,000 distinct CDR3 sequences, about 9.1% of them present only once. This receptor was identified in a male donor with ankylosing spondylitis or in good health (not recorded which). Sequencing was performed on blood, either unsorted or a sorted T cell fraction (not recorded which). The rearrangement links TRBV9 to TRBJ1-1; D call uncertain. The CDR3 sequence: CASSGQGLPNTEAFF. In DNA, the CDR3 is TGTGCCAGCAGCGGGCAAGGTCTTCCGAACACTGAAGCTTTCTTT.